These 21 T cell receptor beta chains were sequenced from one sample in a study of CD8 T cells in ankylosing spondylitis. Study-wide results and limits: A TCR beta motif of several highly homologous variants seemed to mark ankylosing spondylitis blood.

Which antigens these TCRs recognize remains unknown. TCRdb itself ran the 5' RACE reads through MiXCR, one entry per CDR3 protein. The sample holds approximately 440,000 distinct CDR3 sequences; approximately 17% are singletons and the top ten take 0.85% to 1.3%. Sequenced: blood, either unsorted or a sorted T cell fraction (not recorded which). Receptors originate from a male donor with ankylosing spondylitis.

The chain has TRBV4-1 and TRBJ1-2; D is uncertain. V was cut by 0 bases and J by 2 bases, with 10 bases left in between. Germline loops: CDR1 MGHRA, CDR2 YSYEKL. The CDR3 is 15 amino acids. The CDR3 DNA sequence: TGCGCCAGCAGCCAAGATGTCAACGGAAACTATGGCTACACCTTC. Its translation is CASSQDVNGNYGYTF.

Many counts were recorded for this clonotype. V gene TRBV12-3 or TRBV12-4 combines with J gene TRBJ2-1; 7 bases line up with TRBD2. The CDR3 covers 15 residues. V shed 5 bases, J shed 2 bases, and the junction held 6 bases outside the gene matches. CDR3 protein: CASSPAGVPYNEQFF. The CDR3 DNA follows: TGTGCCAGCAGTCCCGCGGGAGTTCCCTACAATGAGCAGTTCTTC.

The chain joins TRBV20-1 to TRBJ2-7; D remains ambiguous. Trimming stripped 6 bases from V and 1 base from J, with 16 bases between. Germline lookup yields CDR1 DFQATT and CDR2 SNEGSKA (reference sequence). The CDR3 consists of 14 residues. The CDR3: CSANPHKTSYEQYF. In DNA, the CDR3 is TGCAGTGCCAACCCCCACAAGACATCCTACGAGCAGTACTTC.

The chain is built from TRBV14 and TRBJ2-3; the D gene is possibly TRBD2 (7 bases). The CDR3 loop spans 16 amino acids. CDR1 SGHDN and CDR2 FVKESK come from the germline V gene. The V and J ends lost 0 bases and 5 bases respectively, with 15 bases between them. In nucleotides, the CDR3 is TGTGCCAGCAGCCAAGATTGGGAGGGGGTGAGAGATACGCAGTATTTT. Encoded protein: CASSQDWEGVRDTQYF. Full variable domain (remainder filled in from reference TRBV14 and TRBJ2-3): EAGVTQFPSHSVIEKGQTVTLRCDPISGHDNLYWYRRVMGKEIKFLLHFVKESKQDESGMPNNRFLAERTGGTYSTLKVQPAELEDSGVYFCASSQDWEGVRDTQYFGPGTRLTVL.

This chain connects TRBV20-1 to TRBJ2-7, with D perhaps TRBD1 or TRBD2 (5 bases each). Germline loops: CDR1 DFQATT, CDR2 SNEGSKA (reference sequence). CDR3 length: 16 amino acids. V was clipped by 0 bases and J by 2 bases, with 17 bases between them. The CDR3 is CSARDSRGRGAYEQYF. The CDR3 DNA reads TGCAGTGCTAGAGATTCCCGAGGCAGAGGGGCCTACGAGCAGTACTTC.

The V and J genes are TRBV4-3 and TRBJ2-3; no clear D gene. Trimming stripped 1 base from V and 0 bases from J, with 11 bases between. Germline V CDR1 and CDR2: LGHNA, YSLEER. This CDR3 has 16 residues. CDR3 region: CASSQGSYDSTDTQYF. As DNA, the CDR3 is TGCGCCAGCAGCCAAGGTTCCTACGATAGCACAGATACGCAGTATTTT.

V gene TRBV5-1 combines with J gene TRBJ2-1; 8 nucleotides line up with TRBD2. This CDR3 comprises 17 residues. J lost 9 bases, V lost 0 bases, and 14 bases had no gene match. Germline CDR1 is SGHRS and CDR2 is YFSETQ. CDR3 loop: CASSLGISGVTWIEQFF. Written as DNA, the CDR3 is TGCGCCAGCAGCTTGGGGATTAGCGGGGTTACCTGGATTGAGCAGTTCTTC.

This clonotype appeared a few times. V usage is TRBV5-5 and J usage is TRBJ1-1; D remains unclear. The CDR3 is 14 amino acids. The V and J ends lost 3 bases and 5 bases respectively, with 14 bases between them. Germline lookup yields CDR1 SGHKS and CDR2 YYEKEE (reference sequence). CDR3 nucleotide sequence: TGTGCCAGCAGCTCGTTCGAACGAGGTACTGAAGCTTTCTTT. Translation gives CASSSFERGTEAFF.

The chain combines TRBV2 with TRBJ1-6; 10 bases are shared with TRBD1. Germline loops: CDR1 SNHLY, CDR2 FYNNEI. Losses at the gene ends were 7 bases for V and 8 bases for J; bases not matched to a gene: 8. CDR3 length: 15 residues. As DNA, the CDR3 is TGTGCCAGCACCCGCCGGGGGACAGGGGATTCACCCCTCCACTTT. It yields the protein CASTRRGTGDSPLHF.

This clonotype was seen more than once but under ten times. CDR3: CASSLSLLQGNTEAFF. The CDR3 DNA sequence: TGCGCCAGCAGCTTGTCCCTCCTACAGGGGAACACTGAAGCTTTCTTT. V and J are TRBV5-1 and TRBJ1-1; D might be TRBD1 (6 bases). This CDR3 has 16 residues. Germline loops: CDR1 SGHRS, CDR2 YFSETQ. V lost 1 base, J lost 1 base, and 14 bases lay in between.

This clonotype showed up just a few times. The gene calls are TRBV7-9 and TRBJ2-2; D is possibly TRBD1 (5 bases). The ends were cut back, 5 bases at V and 6 bases at J, with 13 bases in the middle. The CDR3 has 14 residues. CDR1 is SEHNR, CDR2 FQNEAQ, per germline (reference sequence). CDR3 amino acids: CASSKAGSAGELFF. CDR3 bases: TGTGCCAGCAGCAAGGCAGGGTCGGCCGGGGAGCTGTTTTTT. Full variable domain (rest looked up from reference TRBV7-9 and TRBJ2-2): DTGVSQNPRHKITKRGQNVTFRCDPISEHNRLYWYRQTLGQGPEFLTYFQNEAQLEKSRLLSDRFSAERPKGSFSTLEIQRTEQGDSAMYLCASSKAGSAGELFFGEGSRLTVL.

This chain uses TRBV20-1 with TRBJ1-5; D not certain. Germline lookup yields CDR1 DFQATT and CDR2 SNEGSKA (reference sequence). The V end was cut by 2 bases, the J end by 4 bases, with 21 bases between. The CDR3 extends over 17 amino acids. The CDR3 sequence is CSARPPSAGIGNQPQHF. The CDR3 DNA follows: TGCAGTGCTAGACCCCCATCCGCGGGTATTGGGAATCAGCCCCAGCATTTT.

This clonotype was recorded a few times. The chain is built from TRBV24-1 and TRBJ2-1; D may be TRBD2 (5 bases). This CDR3 has 15 amino acids. CDR1 and CDR2 from the germline V gene are KGHDR and SFDVKD. The germline V and J ends were trimmed by 3 bases and 10 bases, with 18 bases remaining between them. The CDR3 bases are TGTGCCACCAGTGATCCCCGGGATCCCGTTCGGGAGCAGTTCTTC. As protein: CATSDPRDPVREQFF.

This clonotype was found a few times. The rearrangement uses TRBV5-1 and TRBJ1-1, with unresolved D. The ends were cut back, 0 bases at V and 8 bases at J, with 11 bases in the middle. This CDR3 region has 13 residues. Germline V gene data show CDR1 as SGHRS and CDR2 as YFSETQ. The CDR3 spells CASSLDGNSEAFF. The CDR3 DNA sequence: TGCGCCAGCAGCTTGGATGGGAACAGCGAAGCTTTCTTT.

The rearrangement joins TRBV25-1 to TRBJ2-2; 9 bases align to TRBD1. The V and J ends lost 3 bases and 6 bases, in that order; junction bases with no gene match: 11. Germline CDR1 reads MGHDK; CDR2 reads SYGVNS. The CDR3 runs to 17 residues. This CDR3 reads CASSDPRDRVGSGELFF. Here the CDR3 DNA reads TGTGCCAGCAGTGACCCCAGGGACAGGGTCGGTTCCGGGGAGCTGTTTTTT.

The chain links TRBV11-2 to TRBJ2-7; TRBD1 might be the D (6 bases). The CDR3 runs to 11 residues. Germline assignment: CDR1 SGHAT and CDR2 FQNNGV. V gave up 3 bases and J gave up 8 bases, with 8 bases separating them. The CDR3 is CASSFGQQQYF. The CDR3 DNA is TGTGCCAGCAGCTTCGGACAGCAGCAGTACTTC.

The sample holds many counts of this clonotype. The chain recombines TRBV29-1 with TRBJ1-4, with 11 bases matching TRBD1. The CDR3 length is 15 residues. Germline lookup yields CDR1 SQVTM and CDR2 ANQGSEA. V gave up 6 bases and J gave up 8 bases; unmatched junction bases: 11. CDR3 loop: CSVLGSGQGEEKLFF. Written as DNA, the CDR3 is TGCAGCGTCTTGGGGTCGGGACAGGGGGAAGAAAAACTGTTTTTT.

The V gene is TRBV20-1, the J gene TRBJ1-6; no definite D call. This CDR3 is 15 amino acids long. The ends were cut back, 0 bases at V and 2 bases at J, with 8 bases in the middle. Germline V lookup: CDR1 DFQATT, CDR2 SNEGSKA (reference sequence). CDR3 region: CSAREAGAYNSPLHF. In DNA form, the CDR3 reads TGCAGTGCTAGAGAGGCCGGGGCCTATAATTCACCCCTCCACTTT.

The chain has TRBV6-2 or TRBV6-3 and TRBJ2-7, with D possibly TRBD2 on 6 matching bases. Trimming removed 8 bases at V and 5 bases at J, with 25 bases between. This CDR3 has 16 residues. The germline V gene encodes CDR1 MNHEY and CDR2 SVGEGT. This chain's CDR3 is CASRSYRGGAPDEQYF. The CDR3 bases are TGTGCCAGCCGGTCCTACCGGGGCGGGGCCCCCGACGAGCAGTACTTC.

V is TRBV20-1 and J is TRBJ2-5; D is perhaps TRBD1 (5 bases). The V and J ends lost 6 bases and 5 bases respectively, with 19 bases between them. The germline CDR1 and CDR2 sequences are DFQATT and SNEGSKA (reference sequence). This CDR3 comprises 14 residues. The chain's CDR3 is CSAGQGFFGETQYF. CDR3 bases: TGCAGTGCGGGGCAGGGTTTCTTCGGGGAGACCCAGTACTTC.

The rearrangement links TRBV6-4 to TRBJ2-2; D is perhaps TRBD2 (5 bases). Germline V gene lookup returns CDR1 MRHNA and CDR2 SNTAGT. The CDR3 covers 13 residues. Trimming removed 5 bases at V and 4 bases at J, with 8 bases between. The CDR3 protein is CASSQDSTGELFF. CDR3 sequence (DNA): TGTGCCAGCAGTCAGGACTCCACCGGGGAGCTGTTTTTT.